One sample yielded the 8 T cell receptor beta chains listed below, sequenced in a study of CD8+CD57+ T cells in acquired aplastic anemia. TCR beta VDJ and CDR3 profiling used genomic DNA as template. TCRdb reprocessed the reads via MiXCR and lists one record per CDR3 protein. The sample has under 200,000 distinct CDR3 sequences; about 50% are singletons. Before being chosen for sequencing, patients had shown CD8+CD57+ cell expansion by flow cytometry. Input material: sorted CD4+, CD8+, or CD8+CD57+ T cells (not recorded which) from PBMCs. The receptors were sampled from a human donor with aplastic anemia.

With respect to this clonotype: One junction end disagrees with the germline gene, perhaps due to a read error. The V gene is TRBV24-1, the J gene TRBJ1-3; TRBD1 agrees at 7 bases. Germline lookup yields CDR1 KGHDR and CDR2 SFDVKD. This CDR3 has 16 residues. In DNA form, the CDR3 reads TGTGCCACCAGTGATCGGGACAGCCCCTCTGGAAGCACCACATATTTT. Translation: CATSDRDSPSGSTTYF.

The gene calls are TRBV10-3 and TRBJ2-1, with D possibly TRBD2 on 5 matching bases. The CDR3 runs 14 residues. The V end lost 3 bases, the J end lost 7 bases, and 13 bases lay between the germline ends. The germline V gene has CDR1 ENHRY and CDR2 SYGVKD. The CDR3 DNA reads TGTGCCATCAGTGAACAACTTTTAGCGAATGAGCAGTTCTTC. It yields the protein CAISEQLLANEQFF.

This clonotype has at least ten counts. The chain employs TRBV2 and TRBJ2-2; 8 bases are shared with TRBD1. Germline loops: CDR1 SNHLY, CDR2 FYNNEI. Unmatched junction bases numbered 17, after V lost 5 bases and J lost 6 bases. This CDR3 comprises 18 residues. Here the CDR3 reads CASSTPLGQGGGAGELFF. The CDR3 DNA sequence: TGTGCCAGCAGTACTCCACTCGGACAGGGTGGTGGGGCCGGGGAGCTGTTTTTT.

The rearrangement joins TRBV2 to TRBJ2-7; no clear D gene. CDR1 is SNHLY, CDR2 FYNNEI, per germline. This CDR3 has 12 residues. Trimming took off 10 bases at V and 0 bases at J, with 10 bases between the two ends. The CDR3 loop is CATQDRSYEQYF. The CDR3 DNA sequence: TGTGCCACCCAGGACCGCTCCTACGAGCAGTACTTC.

The sample holds a few counts of this clonotype. The gene calls are TRBV7-2 and TRBJ1-2; no clear D. This CDR3 region has 13 residues. V lost 3 bases to trimming and J lost 4 bases, with 9 bases between them. Per germline, CDR1 SGHTA and CDR2 FQGNSA. In DNA, the CDR3 is TGTGCCAGCAGCTTTGATCTTTCCTATGGCTACACCTTC. Translating gives CASSFDLSYGYTF.

This clonotype was seen repeatedly, ten times or more. The chain employs TRBV11-2 and TRBJ1-2; unclear D gene. The length of the CDR3 is 14 residues. Per the germline V gene, CDR1 is SGHAT and CDR2 is FQNNGV. Between the trimmed V and J ends, which lost 2 bases and 3 bases, there was a span of 10 bases. The CDR3 is CASSLSSEDYGYTF. In DNA, the CDR3 is TGTGCCAGCAGCTTATCTTCCGAAGACTATGGCTACACCTTC. The entire variable domain, with the rest obtained from reference TRBV11-2 and TRBJ1-2, is as follows: EAGVAQSPRYKIIEKRQSVAFWCNPISGHATLYWYQQILGQGPKLLIQFQNNGVVDDSQLPKDRFSAERLKGVDSTLKIQPAKLEDSAVYLCASSLSSEDYGYTFGSGTRLTVV.

V is TRBV24-1 and J is TRBJ1-1, with D possibly being TRBD1 (5 bases). There are 13 residues in the CDR3. From germline, CDR1 is KGHDR and CDR2 SFDVKD. V was pared by 3 bases and J by 8 bases, with 12 bases between. CDR3 sequence (DNA): TGTGCCACCAGTGATCCTAGTCGGGACGAAGCTTTCTTT. Translation: CATSDPSRDEAFF.

Many counts were recorded for this clonotype. The chain recombines TRBV5-6 with TRBJ2-5; D may correspond to TRBD1 or TRBD2 (5 bases each). The CDR3 is 13 amino acids. Trimming took off 4 bases at V and 4 bases at J, with 11 bases between the two ends. Germline CDR1 and CDR2: SGHDT and YYEEEE. The chain's CDR3 is CASSETRGETQYF. CDR3 nucleotides: TGTGCCAGCAGCGAAACTAGGGGAGAGACCCAGTACTTC.